This T cell receptor (beta chain) derives from a study of blood T cell repertoires in COVID-19. Those enrolled, adults aged roughly 18 to 95 years, came from fewer than 25 US areas. Symptom resolution, clearance, or two negative PCRs marked donors in Cohort 3 as recovered. Here immunoSEQ multiplex PCR was the method, and the copy in TCRdb shows in-frame clones only, minus some. The table shows about 250,000 clones, with roughly 90% occurring only once. The sample consisted of PBMCs or T cells enriched from blood (not recorded which). This clonotype originated in a woman in her forties or fifties who had recovered from COVID-19.

The CDR3 coding sequence is TGTGCCAGCAGCCAAGATAGGGGCGGAACCTTACAAGAGACCCAGTACTTC. This sequence encodes CASSQDRGGTLQETQYF. The rearrangement links TRBV4-2 to TRBJ2-5, with a possible D match to TRBD1 (5 bases). The germline V gene encodes CDR1 LGHNA and CDR2 YNFKEQ. The V and J ends lost 0 bases and 2 bases respectively, with 16 bases between them. This CDR3 contains 17 residues.